This T cell receptor (beta chain) was recovered during a study of PD-L1 blockade in urothelial cancer. At the level of the study: When patients started atezolizumab in the mid-2010s, it was given at 1,200 mg intravenously every 3 weeks. Findings and caveats of the study: Durable-benefit patients showed greater tumor-associated blood clone expansion at 3 weeks.

Noted time point: pretreatment peripheral blood. Pretreatment sampling and on-treatment sampling together yielded between 1 and 8 samples for each patient. The table lists this clone with a count of one. The antigen remains unidentified. The data were produced by immunoSEQ multiplex PCR, yet TCRdb's version contains in-frame clones alone and is incomplete. The sample holds tens of thousands of clones, around 81% seen once. The sequence derives from a man in his 70s with urothelial cancer. Sequencing used PBMCs, obtained around atezolizumab (anti-PD-L1) treatment.

CDR3 amino acids: CASSQPGEGETQYF. CDR3 coding DNA: TGCGCCAGCAGTCAGCCAGGGGAAGGAGAGACCCAGTACTTC. V is TRBV10-2 and J is TRBJ2-5; D is perhaps TRBD1 (6 bases). V was trimmed by 5 bases and J by 4 bases, leaving 14 bases between them. The germline CDR1 and CDR2 sequences are WSHSY and SAAADI. This CDR3 spans 14 amino acids.